This TCR beta chain was captured by sequencing in a study of beta chain features in type 1 diabetes. Study in general: Similarity in age, gender and cell yields was seen between patients and healthy donors.

Study-wide findings and caveats: Compared with healthy donors, patients appeared to share more similar naive, central memory and regulatory TCRB repertoires. Shortening that was moderate but significant affected the TCRB CDR3s of Type 1 diabetes patients in all four CD4+ subsets.

Details on this clone: Antigen specificity is unknown.

Donors contributed one heparinised blood draw apiece, averaging about 110 mL. The investigators reverse transcribed all of the isolated RNA, so they sequenced expressed TCRB transcripts. Produced via immunoSEQ multiplex PCR; TCRdb's table is partial and in-frame only. The table includes 250,000 to 400,000 clones, 14% detected once. Germline V gives CDR1 SGDLS, CDR2 YYNGEE. V was pared by 0 bases and J by 7 bases, with 8 bases between. CDR3 length equals 13 residues. The sequencing sample was made of central memory CD4+ T cells from blood. This clonotype was sampled from a man aged 25 to 45 in good health. The J gene is TRBJ2-1, the V gene TRBV9, with D unresolved. The CDR3 DNA reads TGTGCCAGCAGCGTAGCACCGTCTAATGAGCAGTTCTTC. This sequence encodes CASSVAPSNEQFF.